This TCR beta chain was identified during a study of blood T cell repertoires in COVID-19. V dropped 6 bases and J dropped 3 bases, with 19 bases sitting between them. This CDR3 comprises 15 residues. CDR1 is GTSNPN, CDR2 SVGIG, per germline (reference sequence). This table comes from immunoSEQ multiplex PCR, and its TCRdb copy is limited to in-frame clones, with some not included. In the table there are approximately 150,000 clones, around 89% of which are singletons. The chain couples TRBV30 to TRBJ2-3, with a possible D match to TRBD1 (6 bases). Sequenced material: peripheral blood. The TCR originated in a man aged 50 to 59 who had recovered from COVID-19. The CDR3 bases are TGTGCCTGTACTGCAGGGACACGAAGGACAGATACGCAGTATTTT. This sequence encodes CACTAGTRRTDTQYF.